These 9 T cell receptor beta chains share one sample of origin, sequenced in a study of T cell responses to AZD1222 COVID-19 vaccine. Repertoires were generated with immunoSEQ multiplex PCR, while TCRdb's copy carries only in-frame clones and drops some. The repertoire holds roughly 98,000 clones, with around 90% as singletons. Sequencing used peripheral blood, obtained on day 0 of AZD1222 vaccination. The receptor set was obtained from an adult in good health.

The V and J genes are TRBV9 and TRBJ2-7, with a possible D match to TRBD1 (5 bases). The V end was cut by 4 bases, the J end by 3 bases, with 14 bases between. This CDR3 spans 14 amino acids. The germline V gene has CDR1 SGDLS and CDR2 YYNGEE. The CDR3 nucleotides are TGTGCCAGCAGCCCCTGGCGGCAGGGCTACGAGCAGTACTTC. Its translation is CASSPWRQGYEQYF. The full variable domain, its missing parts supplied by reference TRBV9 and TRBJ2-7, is DSGVTQTPKHLITATGQRVTLRCSPRSGDLSVYWYQQSLDQGLQFLIQYYNGEERAKGNILERFSAQQFPDLHSELNLSSLELGDSALYFCASSPWRQGYEQYFGPGTRLTVT.

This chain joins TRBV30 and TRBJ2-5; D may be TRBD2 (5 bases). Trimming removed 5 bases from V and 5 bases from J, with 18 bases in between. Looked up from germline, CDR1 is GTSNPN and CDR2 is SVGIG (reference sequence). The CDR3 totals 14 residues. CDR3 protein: CAWSSSTWEETQYF. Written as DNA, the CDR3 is TGTGCCTGGTCCTCTTCGACATGGGAGGAGACCCAGTACTTC.

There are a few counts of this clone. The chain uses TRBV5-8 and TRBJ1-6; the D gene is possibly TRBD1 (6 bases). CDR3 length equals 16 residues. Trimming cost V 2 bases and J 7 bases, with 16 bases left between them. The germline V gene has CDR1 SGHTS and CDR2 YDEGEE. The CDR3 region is CASSLLTGGGNSPLHF. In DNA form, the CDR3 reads TGTGCCAGCAGCTTACTGACAGGAGGCGGAAATTCACCCCTCCACTTT.

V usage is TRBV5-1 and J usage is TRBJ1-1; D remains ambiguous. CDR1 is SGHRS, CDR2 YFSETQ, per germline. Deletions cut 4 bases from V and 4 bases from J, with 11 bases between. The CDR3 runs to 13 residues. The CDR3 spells CASSPERVTEAFF. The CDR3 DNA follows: TGCGCCAGCAGCCCGGAGCGGGTCACTGAAGCTTTCTTT.

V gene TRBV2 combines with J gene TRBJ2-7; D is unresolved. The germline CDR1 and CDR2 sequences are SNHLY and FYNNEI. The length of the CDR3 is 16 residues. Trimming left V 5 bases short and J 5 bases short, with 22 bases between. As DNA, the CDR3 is TGTGCCAGCAGTCTCGCAGGAGCCCGTCTGTGGAACGAGCAGTACTTC. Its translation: CASSLAGARLWNEQYF.

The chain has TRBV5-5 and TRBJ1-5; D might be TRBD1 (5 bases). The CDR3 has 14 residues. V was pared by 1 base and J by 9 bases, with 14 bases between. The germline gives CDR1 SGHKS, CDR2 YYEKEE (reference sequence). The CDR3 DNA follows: TGTGCCAGCAGCTTGACGGGGGAAGGGCGGCCCCAGCATTTT. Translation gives CASSLTGEGRPQHF.

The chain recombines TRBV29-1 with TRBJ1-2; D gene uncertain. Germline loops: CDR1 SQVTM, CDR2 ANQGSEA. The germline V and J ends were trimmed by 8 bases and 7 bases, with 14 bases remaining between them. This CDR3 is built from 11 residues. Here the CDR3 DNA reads TGCAGCCCCGAGCGGGGTTCTGGCTACACCTTC. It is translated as CSPERGSGYTF.

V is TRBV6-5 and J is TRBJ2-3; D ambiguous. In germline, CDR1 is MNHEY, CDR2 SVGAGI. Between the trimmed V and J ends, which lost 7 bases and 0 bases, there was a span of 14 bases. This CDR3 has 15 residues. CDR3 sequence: CASTLSTVSTDTQYF. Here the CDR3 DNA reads TGTGCCAGCACTCTCTCCACGGTTAGCACAGATACGCAGTATTTT.

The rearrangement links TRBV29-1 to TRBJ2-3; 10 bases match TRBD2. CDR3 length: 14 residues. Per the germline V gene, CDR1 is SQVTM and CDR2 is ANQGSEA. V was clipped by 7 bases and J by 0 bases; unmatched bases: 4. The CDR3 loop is CSEMTSGSTDTQYF. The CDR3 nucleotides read TGCAGCGAAATGACTAGCGGGAGCACAGATACGCAGTATTTT.